One and the same sample provided the 28 T cell receptor beta chains below, sequenced in a study of blood T cell repertoires in COVID-19. Assay: immunoSEQ multiplex PCR; the TCRdb copy retains only in-frame clones and omits some. The profile shows some 80,000 clones, about nine tenths of them singletons. The sequencing input was peripheral blood. These receptors all come from a woman aged 45 to 65 with active or convalescent COVID-19.

The chain couples TRBV29-1 to TRBJ2-1, with TRBD2 matching over 7 bases. The CDR3 is 14 amino acids. Germline V gene sequence: CDR1 SQVTM, CDR2 ANQGSEA. V lost 3 bases, J lost 3 bases, and 5 bases stayed unmatched. CDR3 residues: CSVDSSGIYNEQFF. Written as DNA, the CDR3 is TGCAGCGTTGACTCTAGCGGTATCTACAATGAGCAGTTCTTC.

The genes are TRBV3-1 (or the pseudogene TRBV3-2) and TRBJ1-2, with D uncertain. Germline V gives CDR1 LGHDT, CDR2 YNNKEL (reference sequence). The length of the CDR3 is 15 residues. Trimming pared 0 bases from V and 0 bases from J, leaving 8 bases between. The CDR3 here is CASSQDLAANYGYTF. The CDR3 DNA reads as TGTGCCAGCAGCCAAGATCTGGCAGCTAACTATGGCTACACCTTC.

CDR3 coding DNA: TGTGCCAGTTCTAGCGGGGGCGTCTTGGGCACGCAGTATTTT. Protein product: CASSSGGVLGTQYF. The chain is built from TRBV19 and TRBJ2-3; 10 nucleotides agree with TRBD2. The CDR3 length is 14 residues. The J segment lost 9 bases and the V segment lost 8 bases, leaving 11 bases of the junction unmatched. Germline-derived CDR1 and CDR2 are LNHDA and SQIVND (reference sequence).

J is TRBJ2-5 and V is TRBV18; 13 bases map to TRBD2. With 2 bases clipped from V and 3 bases from J, the junction kept 3 bases outside the gene matches. Per the germline V gene, CDR1 is KGHSH and CDR2 is LQKENI. This CDR3 region has 16 residues. CDR3 DNA sequence: TGTGCCAGCTCACCAGGACTAGCGGGGGTAAAAGAGACCCAGTACTTC. Protein sequence: CASSPGLAGVKETQYF.

Only one count was recorded for this clone. The rearrangement joins TRBV7-8 to TRBJ2-7; TRBD1 is a possible D gene (7 bases). Deletions cut 1 base from V and 3 bases from J, with 13 bases between. The CDR3 loop spans 15 amino acids. From germline, CDR1 is SGHVS and CDR2 FQNEAQ. The CDR3 is CASSLVQGEVYEQYF. In nucleotides, the CDR3 is TGTGCCAGCAGCTTAGTGCAGGGGGAGGTCTACGAGCAGTACTTC.

The V gene is TRBV5-5, the J gene TRBJ2-7; D is unclear. The CDR3 length is 15 residues. Germline CDR1 SGHKS, CDR2 YYEKEE (reference sequence). Between the trimmed V and J ends, which lost 4 bases and 3 bases, there was a span of 17 bases. CDR3 sequence reads: CASSRLLNSDYEQYF. CDR3 nucleotide sequence: TGTGCCAGCAGCCGGTTGTTGAACAGTGACTACGAGCAGTACTTC.

The chain has TRBV7-8 and TRBJ1-1, with 8 nucleotides matching TRBD1. CDR3 length: 13 residues. After removal of 3 bases from V and 6 bases from J, the junction contained 3 bases not matched to a gene. The V gene's germline CDR1 is SGHVS and CDR2 FQNEAQ. The CDR3, as DNA: TGTGCCAGCAGCTTTTCAGGGGGCGCTGAAGCTTTCTTT. It is translated as CASSFSGGAEAFF.

The rearrangement links TRBV6-2 or TRBV6-3 to TRBJ2-3, with TRBD2 as a possible D gene (6 bases). The CDR3 is made up of 14 amino acids. Trimming removed 2 bases from V and 2 bases from J, with 8 bases in between. Germline V lookup: CDR1 MNHEY, CDR2 SVGEGT. The DNA for the CDR3 is TGTGCCAGCAGTTACGCGGGGTACACAGATACGCAGTATTTT. Encoded protein: CASSYAGYTDTQYF.

The chain uses TRBV7-2 and TRBJ1-1; perhaps TRBD1 as D (5 bases). In germline, CDR1 is SGHTA, CDR2 FQGNSA. V gave up 5 bases and J gave up 4 bases, with 14 bases separating them. The CDR3 is 14 residues long. In nucleotides, the CDR3 is TGTGCCAGCAGCCCCCAGGGCCGTTTCACTGAAGCTTTCTTT. Amino acids: CASSPQGRFTEAFF.

The rearrangement links TRBV5-1 to TRBJ2-5; D might be TRBD1 (5 bases). Trimming left V 4 bases short and J 2 bases short, with 12 bases between. The CDR3 totals 14 residues. Germline-derived CDR1 and CDR2 are SGHRS and YFSETQ. The CDR3 reads CASSHRQLQETQYF. The DNA for the CDR3 is TGCGCCAGCAGCCACCGACAGTTACAAGAGACCCAGTACTTC.

CDR3 in amino acids: CASIRDSLFGTEAFF. CDR3 nucleotides: TGTGCCAGCATACGGGACAGCCTTTTTGGGACTGAAGCTTTCTTT. This chain uses TRBV6-5 with TRBJ1-1; 7 nucleotides match TRBD1. With 7 bases clipped from V and 5 bases from J, the junction kept 13 bases outside the gene matches. Germline loops: CDR1 MNHEY, CDR2 SVGAGI. The CDR3 spans 15 residues.

The chain recombines TRBV5-5 with TRBJ1-5; D is uncertain. With 0 bases removed from V and 0 bases from J, the gap between germline ends came to 13 bases. The CDR3 runs 17 residues. Looked up from germline, CDR1 is SGHKS and CDR2 is YYEKEE (reference sequence). The CDR3 DNA follows: TGTGCCAGCAGCTTGGGACTTCCGGGATATAGCAATCAGCCCCAGCATTTT. This translates into CASSLGLPGYSNQPQHF.

V and J are TRBV30 and TRBJ1-6, with a weak D call TRBD1 (5 bases). This CDR3 has 14 amino acids. Germline V gene lookup returns CDR1 GTSNPN and CDR2 SVGIG (reference sequence). V lost 0 bases and J lost 11, with 14 bases in between. The CDR3 DNA reads TGTGCCTGGAGTGTAGCAGGGAGGGGTCCACCCCTCCACTTT. Encoded protein: CAWSVAGRGPPLHF.

This chain uses TRBV11-2 with TRBJ1-2; possible D gene TRBD1, 5 bases. CDR1 is SGHAT and CDR2 is FQNNGV in the germline V gene. The CDR3 is made up of 13 amino acids. V lost 5 bases and J 3 bases, leaving 10 bases between the germline ends. The CDR3 loop reads CASSAGSYYGYTF. The CDR3 nucleotides read TGTGCCAGCAGCGCAGGGTCTTACTATGGCTACACCTTC.

The rearrangement joins TRBV19 to TRBJ1-5; the D gene is possibly TRBD1 (6 bases). This CDR3 is built from 17 residues. Trimming stripped 3 bases from V and 7 bases from J, with 22 bases between. Germline CDR1 LNHDA, CDR2 SQIVND (reference sequence). The CDR3 coding sequence is TGTGCCAGTAGTATGAGGCTCGGGCAGGGGTTCGTGCAGCCCCAGCATTTT. This translates into CASSMRLGQGFVQPQHF.

Only a few counts were recorded for this clone. The chain combines TRBV6-2 or TRBV6-3 with TRBJ2-4; D unresolved. V lost 6 bases and J lost 6, with 18 bases in between. CDR3 length: 15 amino acids. The germline V gene encodes CDR1 MNHEY and CDR2 SVGEGT. CDR3 nucleotide sequence: TGTGCCAGCAGCGATAGAATGGGCTTGGGAAACATTCAGTACTTC. Translated, it gives CASSDRMGLGNIQYF.

The chain links TRBV7-3 to TRBJ2-3; D is possibly TRBD1 (6 bases). Germline V gene sequence: CDR1 SGHTA, CDR2 FQGTGA. This CDR3 spans 14 amino acids. Trimming removed 5 bases from V and 4 bases from J, with 13 bases in between. The CDR3 loop is CASSRDIISDTQYF. The DNA of the CDR3 is TGTGCCAGCAGCCGGGACATAATTTCAGATACGCAGTATTTT.

The chain has TRBV9 and TRBJ1-1, with TRBD1 as a possible D gene (6 bases). The CDR3 runs to 13 residues. The germline CDR1 and CDR2 sequences are SGDLS and YYNGEE. Trimming shortened V by 3 bases and J by 5 bases, and 11 bases separated the two germline ends. CDR3 sequence reads: CASSEGQRTEAFF. The CDR3 nucleotides are TGTGCCAGCAGCGAGGGACAAAGAACTGAAGCTTTCTTT. Based on the CDR3 plus reference TRBV9 and TRBJ1-1, the full variable domain is DSGVTQTPKHLITATGQRVTLRCSPRSGDLSVYWYQQSLDQGLQFLIQYYNGEERAKGNILERFSAQQFPDLHSELNLSSLELGDSALYFCASSEGQRTEAFFGQGTRLTVV.

The CDR3 DNA reads TGTGCCAGCAGTTCAGACCGGGACAGGGGGTCGAAGATCGGGGAGCTGTTTTTT. It encodes CASSSDRDRGSKIGELFF. This rearrangement joins TRBV6-2 or TRBV6-3 to TRBJ2-2; 11 nucleotides match TRBD1. The germline gives CDR1 MNHEY, CDR2 SVGEGT. The junction had 14 bases not matched to a gene; V was cut back by 4 bases and J by 7 bases. The CDR3 sequence is 18 residues long.

The J gene is TRBJ2-3, the V gene TRBV3-1 (or the pseudogene TRBV3-2); D is unresolved. Trimming stripped 0 bases from V and 4 bases from J, with 14 bases between. The germline V gene has CDR1 LGHDT and CDR2 YNNKEL (reference sequence). The CDR3 extends over 16 amino acids. CDR3 sequence: CASSQDIVNPADTQYF. In DNA form, the CDR3 reads TGTGCCAGCAGCCAAGATATAGTGAACCCCGCAGATACGCAGTATTTT.

The V gene is TRBV10-1, the J gene TRBJ2-7, with D unclear. The CDR3 length is 19 residues. Trimming removed 10 bases at V and 3 bases at J, with 34 bases between. From germline, CDR1 is WNHNN and CDR2 SYGVQD (reference sequence). CDR3 sequence reads: CAMPNPPRLLCPLVYEQYF. The CDR3, as DNA: TGCGCCATGCCGAACCCCCCCCGACTCCTCTGCCCTTTGGTCTACGAGCAGTACTTC.

The rearrangement joins TRBV5-8 to TRBJ2-5; 8 positions agree with TRBD2. CDR3 length: 15 amino acids. Germline values: CDR1 SGHTS, CDR2 YDEGEE. V was clipped by 0 bases and J by 4 bases; unmatched bases: 5. The DNA for the CDR3 is TGTGCCAGCAGCTTGGAGGCGGGGGGAAGAGAGACCCAGTACTTC. It codes for CASSLEAGGRETQYF.

The rearrangement joins TRBV7-2 to TRBJ2-3; 10 bases are a match to TRBD2. V gave up 1 base and J gave up 3 bases; unmatched junction bases: 4. This CDR3 is built from 16 residues. CDR1 is SGHTA and CDR2 is FQGNSA in the germline V gene. Here the CDR3 DNA reads TGTGCCAGCAGCTTAGGGGTAGCGGGGGGAACAGATACGCAGTATTTT. The encoded protein is CASSLGVAGGTDTQYF.

V usage is TRBV28 and J usage is TRBJ1-6, with D uncertain. V was trimmed by 8 bases and J by 0 bases, leaving 11 bases between them. The CDR3 loop spans 15 amino acids. The germline gives CDR1 MDHEN, CDR2 SYDVKM. This CDR3 is CASGQWSSYNSPLHF. The CDR3 nucleotides are TGTGCCAGCGGTCAGTGGAGCTCCTATAATTCACCCCTCCACTTT.

The J gene is TRBJ1-2, the V gene TRBV7-3; 10 bases agree with TRBD1. There are 16 residues in the CDR3. The V and J ends lost 5 bases and 4 bases, in that order; junction bases with no gene match: 10. Germline CDR1 SGHTA, CDR2 FQGTGA. The CDR3 bases are TGTGCCAGCAGCCAACTAGTCGGACAGGGGGGCTATGGCTACACCTTC. Translating gives CASSQLVGQGGYGYTF.

The rearrangement joins TRBV4-2 to TRBJ1-3; D may be TRBD1 (6 bases). Germline V gene sequence: CDR1 LGHNA, CDR2 YNFKEQ. The length of the CDR3 is 14 residues. The germline V and J ends were trimmed by 7 bases and 4 bases, with 14 bases remaining between them. The CDR3 loop is CASTSWQGGNTIYF. In DNA, the CDR3 is TGTGCCAGCACCTCCTGGCAGGGGGGAAACACCATATATTTT.

This chain links TRBV5-1 with TRBJ2-5, with 9 positions matching TRBD1. This CDR3 is 13 amino acids long. The germline V gene encodes CDR1 SGHRS and CDR2 YFSETQ. With V trimmed by 4 bases and J by 5 bases, 3 bases remained unmatched. CDR3 region: CASSRDRVETQYF. The CDR3 DNA reads TGCGCCAGCAGCCGGGACAGGGTGGAGACCCAGTACTTC. Full variable domain (missing parts from reference TRBV5-1 and TRBJ2-5): KAGVTQTPRYLIKTRGQQVTLSCSPISGHRSVSWYQQTPGQGLQFLFEYFSETQRNKGNFPGRFSGRQFSNSRSEMNVSTLELGDSALYLCASSRDRVETQYFGPGTRLLVL.

V and J are TRBV30 and TRBJ1-5; the D gene is possibly TRBD1 (6 bases). Germline loops: CDR1 GTSNPN, CDR2 SVGIG (reference sequence). Trimming removed 5 bases from V and 3 bases from J, with 8 bases in between. The CDR3 covers 12 residues. CDR3 loop: CAWGDTNQPQHF. CDR3 nucleotides: TGTGCCTGGGGGGACACCAATCAGCCCCAGCATTTT.